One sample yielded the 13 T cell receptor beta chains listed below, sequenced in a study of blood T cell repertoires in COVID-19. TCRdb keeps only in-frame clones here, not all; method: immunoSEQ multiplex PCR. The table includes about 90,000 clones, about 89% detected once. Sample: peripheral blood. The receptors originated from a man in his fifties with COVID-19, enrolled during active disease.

The CDR3 DNA follows: TGTGCCTGGAGTGTAGATGGGCGAAGCACAGATACGCAGTATTTT. Translated: CAWSVDGRSTDTQYF. The rearrangement joins TRBV30 to TRBJ2-3; no definite D call. Per germline, CDR1 GTSNPN and CDR2 SVGIG (reference sequence). Trimming stripped 0 bases from V and 0 bases from J, with 10 bases between. The CDR3 covers 15 residues.

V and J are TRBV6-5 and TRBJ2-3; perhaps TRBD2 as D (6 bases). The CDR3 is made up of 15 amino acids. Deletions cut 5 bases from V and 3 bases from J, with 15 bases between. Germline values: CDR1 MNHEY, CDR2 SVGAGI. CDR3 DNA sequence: TGTGCCAGCAGTACTGACGCGCGGGGAACAGATACGCAGTATTTT. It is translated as CASSTDARGTDTQYF.

CDR3 nucleotides: TGTGCCAGCAGCAGGGACAGTACCTATGGCTACACCTTC. This sequence encodes CASSRDSTYGYTF. The chain joins TRBV5-4 to TRBJ1-2; 7 bases match TRBD1. Germline values: CDR1 SGHNT, CDR2 YYREEE (reference sequence). V was clipped by 4 bases and J by 4 bases; unmatched bases: 4. The CDR3 loop spans 13 amino acids.

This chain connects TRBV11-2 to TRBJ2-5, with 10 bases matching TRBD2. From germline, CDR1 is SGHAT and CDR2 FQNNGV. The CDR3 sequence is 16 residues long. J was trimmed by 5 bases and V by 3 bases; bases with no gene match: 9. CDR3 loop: CASSFFSGGAGETQYF. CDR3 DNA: TGTGCCAGCAGCTTCTTCAGCGGGGGGGCTGGGGAGACCCAGTACTTC. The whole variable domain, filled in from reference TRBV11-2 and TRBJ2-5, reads EAGVAQSPRYKIIEKRQSVAFWCNPISGHATLYWYQQILGQGPKLLIQFQNNGVVDDSQLPKDRFSAERLKGVDSTLKIQPAKLEDSAVYLCASSFFSGGAGETQYFGPGTRLLVL.

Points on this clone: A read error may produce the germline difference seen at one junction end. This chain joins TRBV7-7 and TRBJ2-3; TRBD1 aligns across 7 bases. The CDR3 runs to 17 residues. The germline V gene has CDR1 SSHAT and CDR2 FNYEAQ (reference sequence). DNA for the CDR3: TGTGCTAGCAGCTTAGGGAAGGGGGCGCCACACTCAGATACGCAGTATTTT. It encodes CASSLGKGAPHSDTQYF. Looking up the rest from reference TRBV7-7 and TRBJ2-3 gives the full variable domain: GAGVSQSPRYKVTKRGQDVTLRCDPISSHATLYWYQQALGQGPEFLTYFNYEAQPDKSGLPSDRFSAERPEGSISTLTIQRTEQRDSAMYRCASSLGKGAPHSDTQYFGPGTRLTVL.

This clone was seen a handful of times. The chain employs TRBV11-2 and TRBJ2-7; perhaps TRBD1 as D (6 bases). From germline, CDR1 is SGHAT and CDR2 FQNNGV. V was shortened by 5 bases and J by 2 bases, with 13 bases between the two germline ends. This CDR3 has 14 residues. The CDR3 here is CASSNRRTAYEQYF. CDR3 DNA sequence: TGTGCCAGCAGCAATCGTCGGACAGCCTACGAGCAGTACTTC.

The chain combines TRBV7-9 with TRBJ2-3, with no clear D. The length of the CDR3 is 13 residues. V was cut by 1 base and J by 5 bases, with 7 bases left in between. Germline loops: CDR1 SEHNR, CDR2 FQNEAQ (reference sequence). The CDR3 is CASSLGLLDTQYF. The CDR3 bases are TGTGCCAGCAGCTTAGGACTTCTAGATACGCAGTATTTT.

CDR3 nucleotide sequence: TGTGCCAGCACCGCGACAGAGACCACCATATATTTT. Translated, it gives CASTATETTIYF. J is TRBJ1-3 and V is TRBV12-3 or TRBV12-4; weak D call: TRBD1 (5 bases). The CDR3 is 12 amino acids. The V end lost 7 bases, the J end lost 9 bases, and 13 bases lay between the germline ends.

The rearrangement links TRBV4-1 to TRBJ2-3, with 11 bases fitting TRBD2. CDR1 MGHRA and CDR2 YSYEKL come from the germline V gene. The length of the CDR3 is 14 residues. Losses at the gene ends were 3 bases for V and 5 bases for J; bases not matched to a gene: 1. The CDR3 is CASSQGLAEDTQYF. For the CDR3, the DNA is TGCGCCAGCAGCCAGGGACTAGCGGAAGATACGCAGTATTTT.

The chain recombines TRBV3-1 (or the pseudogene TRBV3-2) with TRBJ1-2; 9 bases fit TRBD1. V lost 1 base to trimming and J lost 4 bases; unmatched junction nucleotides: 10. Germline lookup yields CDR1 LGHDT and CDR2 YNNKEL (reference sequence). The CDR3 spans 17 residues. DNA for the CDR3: TGTGCCAGCAGCCAAGGGGGACAGGGTAGAATGCTCTATGGCTACACCTTC. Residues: CASSQGGQGRMLYGYTF.

CDR3 nucleotides: TGCGCCAGCAGCTTTACAGGGGGTAATGAAAAACTGTTTTTT. Residues: CASSFTGGNEKLFF. The chain uses TRBV5-1 and TRBJ1-4; 8 bases are shared with TRBD1. This CDR3 contains 14 residues. J lost 4 bases, V lost 2 bases, and 1 base had no gene match. Germline V lookup: CDR1 SGHRS, CDR2 YFSETQ.

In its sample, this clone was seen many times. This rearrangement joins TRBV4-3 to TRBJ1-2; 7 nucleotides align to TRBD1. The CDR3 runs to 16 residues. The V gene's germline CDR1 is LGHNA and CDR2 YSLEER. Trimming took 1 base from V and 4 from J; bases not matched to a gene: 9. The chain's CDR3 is CASSQGRTGLTYGYTF. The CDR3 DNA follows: TGCGCCAGCAGCCAAGGCCGGACAGGATTAACCTATGGCTACACCTTC.

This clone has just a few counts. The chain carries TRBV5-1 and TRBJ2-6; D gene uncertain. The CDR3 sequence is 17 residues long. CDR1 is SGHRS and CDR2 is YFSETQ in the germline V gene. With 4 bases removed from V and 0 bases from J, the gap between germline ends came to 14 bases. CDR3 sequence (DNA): TGCGCCAGCAGCCCTGCTGCGGCCGTCTCTGGGGCCAACGTCCTGACTTTC. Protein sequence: CASSPAAAVSGANVLTF.